This T cell receptor (beta chain) was captured by sequencing in a study of cytomegalovirus exposure and HLA in healthy donors. PCR amplification relied on 60 Vbeta primers (plus 13 Jbeta primers). Assay: immunoSEQ multiplex PCR; the TCRdb copy retains only in-frame clones and omits some. The table has about 160,000 clones, approximately 70% seen once. The specimen was PBMCs. The receptor was isolated from a man aged 40-50 years in good health and CMV-seropositive.

CDR3 DNA sequence: TGTGCCACCAGCAGTCCCGGGACAGGGATTGAAGCTTTCTTT. This codes for CATSSPGTGIEAFF. V usage is TRBV15 and J usage is TRBJ1-1; 9 positions agree with TRBD1. After removal of 3 bases from V and 7 bases from J, the junction contained 6 bases not matched to a gene. Germline V gene sequence: CDR1 LNHNV, CDR2 YYDKDF (reference sequence). CDR3 length equals 14 residues.